Shown below are 17 T cell receptor beta chains from a single sample sequenced in a study of shared clonotypes between healthy human individuals. Profiling relied on immunoSEQ multiplex PCR, and the TCRdb table lists in-frame clones only, not all of them. Here the sample spans about 2.4 million clones, roughly 93% being singletons. Sequenced sample: naive CD4+ T cells from PBMCs. Subset meaning: CD45RA+ positively selected. These receptors all come from a man aged 18 to 35 in good health. Some clones in this sample may be carry-over from other donors' samples.

This clone was detected only once. The chain carries TRBV6-5 and TRBJ1-2, with D unclear. The V end was cut by 6 bases, the J end by 3 bases, with 11 bases between. The CDR3 has 13 residues. Germline CDR1 and CDR2: MNHEY and SVGAGI. CDR3 sequence reads: CASRPQTYYGYTF. In nucleotides, the CDR3 is TGTGCCAGCAGGCCGCAGACTTACTATGGCTACACCTTC.

The chain links TRBV6-1 to TRBJ1-2; D call uncertain. Trimming pared 7 bases from V and 4 bases from J, leaving 10 bases between. CDR3 size: 12 residues. CDR1 and CDR2 (germline): MNHNS, SASEGT. Written as DNA, the CDR3 is TGTGCCAGCATTAACACCGTCTATGGCTACACCTTC. Its translation: CASINTVYGYTF.

The CDR3 loop is CASSSQGLGNEQFF. The CDR3 DNA reads as TGCGCCAGCAGCTCACAAGGTCTAGGCAATGAGCAGTTCTTC. V gene TRBV5-1 combines with J gene TRBJ2-1; D gene uncertain. The V end was cut by 3 bases, the J end by 6 bases, with 13 bases between. The CDR3 totals 14 residues. Germline V gene data show CDR1 as SGHRS and CDR2 as YFSETQ.

The gene calls are TRBV6-5 and TRBJ1-1; D uncertain. CDR3 length equals 13 residues. V was pared by 2 bases and J by 6 bases, with 10 bases between. Germline V gives CDR1 MNHEY, CDR2 SVGAGI. CDR3 nucleotides: TGTGCCAGCAGTTACCGGCAGGCGCCTGAAGCTTTCTTT. Its protein product is CASSYRQAPEAFF.

The genes are TRBV10-3 and TRBJ2-1; maybe TRBD1 (7 bases). Germline CDR1 is ENHRY and CDR2 is SYGVKD. This CDR3 spans 14 amino acids. Trimming shortened V by 7 bases and J by 5 bases, and 15 bases separated the two germline ends. The CDR3 reads CAINGAGGNNEQFF. The CDR3 coding sequence is TGTGCCATCAACGGGGCAGGGGGGAACAATGAGCAGTTCTTC.

The chain is built from TRBV7-2 and TRBJ2-7; 13 positions match TRBD2. The CDR3 has 17 amino acids. V lost 4 bases and J lost 3; bases outside the gene matches: 9. CDR1 and CDR2 from the germline V gene are SGHTA and FQGNSA. CDR3: CASSSQGTSGVGYEQYF. For the CDR3, the DNA is TGTGCCAGCAGCTCCCAGGGGACTAGCGGGGTTGGCTACGAGCAGTACTTC.

As to this clone: The identical CDR3 is also encoded by other nucleotide sequences in the sample. This chain links TRBV27 with TRBJ1-5; D not resolved. Trimming removed 1 base at V and 7 bases at J, with 8 bases between. The CDR3 sequence is 13 residues long. The germline V gene encodes CDR1 MNHEY and CDR2 SMNVEV (reference sequence). CDR3 loop: CASSLLGFQPQHF. The DNA of the CDR3 is TGTGCCAGCAGTTTATTAGGTTTCCAGCCCCAGCATTTT.

The chain uses TRBV28 and TRBJ1-1, with 8 bases that match TRBD1. This CDR3 region has 19 residues. Germline assignment: CDR1 MDHEN and CDR2 SYDVKM. Trimming removed 0 bases from V and 4 bases from J; junction bases left unmatched: 16. The CDR3 coding sequence is TGTGCCAGCAGTTTATGGCGAGGTTTCAGGGGGCCTCGGGGCACTGAAGCTTTCTTT. It yields the protein CASSLWRGFRGPRGTEAFF.

The genes are TRBV30 and TRBJ2-3; 9 bases are a match to TRBD2. In germline, CDR1 is GTSNPN, CDR2 SVGIG (reference sequence). The ends lost 5 bases at V and 5 bases at J; junction bases unmatched: 8. This CDR3 contains 14 residues. CDR3 loop: CAWDGGRAGDTQYF. CDR3 nucleotide sequence: TGTGCCTGGGATGGCGGGAGGGCTGGAGATACGCAGTATTTT.

The CDR3 here is CASSPGQRNYEQYF. The CDR3 nucleotides are TGTGCCAGCTCACCGGGACAGCGGAACTACGAGCAGTACTTC. The chain recombines TRBV18 with TRBJ2-7; 7 bases align to TRBD1. Looked up from germline, CDR1 is KGHSH and CDR2 is LQKENI. The ends lost 3 bases at V and 3 bases at J; junction bases unmatched: 5. The CDR3 has 14 amino acids. The full variable domain, its missing parts supplied by reference TRBV18 and TRBJ2-7, is NAGVMQNPRHLVRRRGQEARLRCSPMKGHSHVYWYRQLPEEGLKFMVYLQKENIIDESGMPKERFSAEFPKEGPSILRIQQVVRGDSAAYFCASSPGQRNYEQYFGPGTRLTVT.

The chain employs TRBV7-9 and TRBJ2-7; unclear D gene. Deletions cut 2 bases from V and 0 bases from J, with 8 bases between. The CDR3 extends over 14 amino acids. In germline, CDR1 is SEHNR, CDR2 FQNEAQ (reference sequence). The CDR3 DNA sequence: TGTGCCAGCAGCTTACTTTACAGCTCCTACGAGCAGTACTTC. This gives the protein CASSLLYSSYEQYF.

This rearrangement joins TRBV30 to TRBJ2-2; TRBD2 agrees at 8 bases. CDR3 length: 14 amino acids. Per germline, CDR1 GTSNPN and CDR2 SVGIG (reference sequence). V lost 1 base to trimming and J lost 5 bases; unmatched junction nucleotides: 3. The CDR3 DNA sequence: TGTGCCTGGAGTGGGGGACTAGTAACCGGGGAGCTGTTTTTT. This encodes CAWSGGLVTGELFF.

The V call is TRBV5-8, the J call TRBJ1-2; D is possibly TRBD1 (5 bases). Germline lookup yields CDR1 SGHTS and CDR2 YDEGEE. Trimming stripped 0 bases from V and 3 bases from J, with 15 bases between. This CDR3 spans 16 amino acids. The CDR3 DNA follows: TGTGCCAGCAGCTTGGTTGGGGCCGGGAGAGACTATGGCTACACCTTC. It yields the protein CASSLVGAGRDYGYTF. Together with reference TRBV5-8 and TRBJ1-2, the CDR3 gives the full variable domain: EAGVTQSPTHLIKTRGQQATLRCSPISGHTSVYWYQQALGLGLQFLLWYDEGEERNRGNFPPRFSGRQFPNYSSELNVNALELEDSALYLCASSLVGAGRDYGYTFGSGTRLTVV.

V is TRBV9 and J is TRBJ1-6; D may be TRBD1 (5 bases). Germline lookup yields CDR1 SGDLS and CDR2 YYNGEE. The CDR3 is 15 residues long. V was clipped by 0 bases and J by 8 bases, with 12 bases between them. The CDR3, as DNA: TGTGCCAGCAGCGTAGGAGGCAGGGCAGATTCACCCCTCCACTTT. It codes for CASSVGGRADSPLHF. Full variable domain (missing parts from reference TRBV9 and TRBJ1-6): DSGVTQTPKHLITATGQRVTLRCSPRSGDLSVYWYQQSLDQGLQFLIQYYNGEERAKGNILERFSAQQFPDLHSELNLSSLELGDSALYFCASSVGGRADSPLHFGNGTRLTVT.

The CDR3 bases are TGTGCCAGCAGGGAATACCAAATAGCGGTGGATACGCAGTATTTT. Protein: CASREYQIAVDTQYF. V and J are TRBV6-6 and TRBJ2-3; D is possibly TRBD2 (6 bases). The CDR3 loop spans 15 amino acids. Per germline, CDR1 MNHNY and CDR2 SVGAGI (reference sequence). Trimming removed 6 bases at V and 6 bases at J, with 19 bases between.

The chain joins TRBV5-1 to TRBJ1-1, with 8 bases identical to TRBD1. This CDR3 has 20 residues. Trimming cost V 0 bases and J 3 bases; bases outside gene matches: 19. The germline gives CDR1 SGHRS, CDR2 YFSETQ. For the CDR3, the DNA is TGCGCCAGCAGCTTGGGGCCTTCACCTTACTCGAAACAGGGGGACACTGAAGCTTTCTTT. The encoded protein is CASSLGPSPYSKQGDTEAFF.

The chain combines TRBV18 with TRBJ2-1; 7 nucleotides agree with TRBD2. With 5 bases clipped from V and 10 bases from J, the junction kept 14 bases outside the gene matches. This CDR3 region has 15 residues. The germline V gene encodes CDR1 KGHSH and CDR2 LQKENI. The CDR3 spells CASSGWRSSGSEQFF. The CDR3 DNA is TGTGCCAGCTCAGGCTGGAGATCTAGCGGCTCGGAGCAGTTCTTC.